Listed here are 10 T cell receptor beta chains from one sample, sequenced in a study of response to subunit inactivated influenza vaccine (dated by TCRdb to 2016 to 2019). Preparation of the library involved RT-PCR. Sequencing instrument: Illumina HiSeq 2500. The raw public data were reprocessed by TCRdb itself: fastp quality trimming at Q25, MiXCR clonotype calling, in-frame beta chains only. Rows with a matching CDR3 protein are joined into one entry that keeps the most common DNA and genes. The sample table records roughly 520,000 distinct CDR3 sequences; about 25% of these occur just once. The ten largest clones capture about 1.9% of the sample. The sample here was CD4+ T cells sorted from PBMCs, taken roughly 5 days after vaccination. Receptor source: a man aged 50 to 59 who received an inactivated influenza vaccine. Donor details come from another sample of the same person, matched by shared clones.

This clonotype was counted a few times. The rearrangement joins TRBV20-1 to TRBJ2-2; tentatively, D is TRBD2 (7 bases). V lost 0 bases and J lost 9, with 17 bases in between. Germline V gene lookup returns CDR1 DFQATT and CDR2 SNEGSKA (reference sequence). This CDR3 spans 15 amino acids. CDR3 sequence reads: CSARDLAGAGWELFF. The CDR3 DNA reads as TGCAGTGCTAGAGACCTGGCGGGGGCCGGCTGGGAGCTGTTTTTT.

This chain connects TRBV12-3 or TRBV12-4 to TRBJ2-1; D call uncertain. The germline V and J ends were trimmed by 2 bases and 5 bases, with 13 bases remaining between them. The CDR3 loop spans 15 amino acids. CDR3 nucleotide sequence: TGTGCCAGCAGTTTATATTCTAGACAAAACAATGAGCAGTTCTTC. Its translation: CASSLYSRQNNEQFF.

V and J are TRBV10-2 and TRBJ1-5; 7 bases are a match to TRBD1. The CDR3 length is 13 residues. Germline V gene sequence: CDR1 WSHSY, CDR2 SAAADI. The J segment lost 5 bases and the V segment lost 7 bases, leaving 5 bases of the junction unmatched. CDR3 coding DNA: TGCGCCAGCAAGGACAGGAATTATCAGCCCCAGCATTTT. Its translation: CASKDRNYQPQHF.

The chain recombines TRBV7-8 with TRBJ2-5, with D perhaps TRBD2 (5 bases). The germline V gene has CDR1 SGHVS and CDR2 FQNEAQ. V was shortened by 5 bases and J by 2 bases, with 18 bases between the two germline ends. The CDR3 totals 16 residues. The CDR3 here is CASSLGFGRRQETQYF. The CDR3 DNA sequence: TGTGCCAGCAGCCTAGGATTTGGTCGGAGGCAAGAGACCCAGTACTTC.

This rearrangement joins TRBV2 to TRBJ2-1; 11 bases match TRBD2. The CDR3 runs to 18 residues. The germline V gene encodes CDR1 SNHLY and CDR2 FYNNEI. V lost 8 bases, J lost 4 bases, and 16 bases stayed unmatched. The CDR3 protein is CASCFPGTSGYFYNEQFF. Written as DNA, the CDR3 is TGTGCCAGCTGTTTCCCTGGGACTAGCGGTTACTTTTACAATGAGCAGTTCTTC. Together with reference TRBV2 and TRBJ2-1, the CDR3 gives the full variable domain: EPEVTQTPSHQVTQMGQEVILRCVPISNHLYFYWYRQILGQKVEFLVSFYNNEISEKSEIFDDQFSVERPDGSNFTLKIRSTKLEDSAMYFCASCFPGTSGYFYNEQFFGPGTRLTVL.

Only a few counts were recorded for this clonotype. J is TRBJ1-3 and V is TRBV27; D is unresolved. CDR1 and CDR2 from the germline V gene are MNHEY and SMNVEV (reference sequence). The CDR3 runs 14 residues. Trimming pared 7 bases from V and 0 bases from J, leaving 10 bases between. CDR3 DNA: TGTGCCAGCAAGAGCGTGAGCTCTGGAAACACCATATATTTT. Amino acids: CASKSVSSGNTIYF.

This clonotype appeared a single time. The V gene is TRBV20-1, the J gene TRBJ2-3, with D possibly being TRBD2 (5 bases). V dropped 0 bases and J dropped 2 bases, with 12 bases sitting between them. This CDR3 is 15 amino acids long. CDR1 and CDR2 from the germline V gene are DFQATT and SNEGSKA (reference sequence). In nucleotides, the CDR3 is TGCAGTGCTAGAGACCTCCGGGAAAACACAGATACGCAGTATTTT. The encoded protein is CSARDLRENTDTQYF.

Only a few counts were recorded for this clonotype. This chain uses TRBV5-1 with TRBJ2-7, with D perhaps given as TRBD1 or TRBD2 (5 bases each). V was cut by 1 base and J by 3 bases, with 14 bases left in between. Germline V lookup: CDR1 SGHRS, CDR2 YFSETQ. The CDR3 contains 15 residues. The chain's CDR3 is CASSLWGTSFYEQYF. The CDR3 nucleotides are TGCGCCAGCAGCTTGTGGGGGACCTCTTTCTACGAGCAGTACTTC.

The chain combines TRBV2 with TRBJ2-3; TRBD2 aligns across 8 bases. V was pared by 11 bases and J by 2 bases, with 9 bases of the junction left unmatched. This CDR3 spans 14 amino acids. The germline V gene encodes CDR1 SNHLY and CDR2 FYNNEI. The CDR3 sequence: CAADSGIVTDTQYF. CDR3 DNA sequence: TGTGCCGCTGATAGCGGGATAGTCACAGATACGCAGTATTTT.

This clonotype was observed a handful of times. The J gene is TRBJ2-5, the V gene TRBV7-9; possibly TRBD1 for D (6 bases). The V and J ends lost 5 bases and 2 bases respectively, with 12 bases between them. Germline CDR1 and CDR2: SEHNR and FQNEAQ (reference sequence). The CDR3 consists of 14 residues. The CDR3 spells CASSPRQAQETQYF. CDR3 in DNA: TGTGCCAGCAGCCCGAGACAGGCACAAGAGACCCAGTACTTC.